The rows below give T cell receptor beta chains drawn from one sample of a study of CD8+ T cells in alopecia areata. TCRdb keeps only in-frame clones here, not all; method: immunoSEQ multiplex PCR. The sample lists fewer than 200,000 clones, 59% occurring once. The specimen was CD4+ T cells sorted from blood, collected at week 0. The receptors stem from a human donor with alopecia areata. The conserved cysteine and the conserved F or W are not part of the CDR3 here. Where a row states a size, it is once, few, many or the class of an expanded clone; other rows omit it.

v_call	clone_size	j_call	cdr3_aa
TRBV7-8	-	TRBJ2-1	ASSLGAGLGGVDEQF
TRBV2	-	TRBJ2-5	ASSPQGTSKETQY
TRBV11-2	-	TRBJ2-3	ASSGRLAVLSGDTQY
TRBV5-4	few	TRBJ2-3	ASSLGLRSTDTQY
TRBV2	-	TRBJ2-7	ASSAAGNLYEQY
TRBV29-1	-	TRBJ1-1	SVATGGPEAF
TRBV9	-	TRBJ1-2	ASSSIQQGRRYGYT
TRBV29-1	-	TRBJ2-3	SVGSGTDTQY
TRBV20-1	few	TRBJ1-2	SAVSSYGYT
TRBV30	-	TRBJ2-2	AWRGQGVTGELF
TRBV14	-	TRBJ2-5	ASSQMGGTPSY
TRBV30	-	TRBJ2-3	AWRSETDTQY
TRBV5-1	-	TRBJ1-1	ASRGDGTEAF
TRBV5-6	-	TRBJ2-3	ASSFWLAGIGTDTQY
TRBV29-1	-	TRBJ2-1	SAYLSGEQF
TRBV29-1	-	TRBJ2-3	SVEGGVSRGTQY
TRBV29-1	few	TRBJ2-5	SARTAGLQETQY
TRBV13	-	TRBJ1-2	ASSLGGTAFYGYT
TRBV30	few	TRBJ1-1	AWIHQGHTEAF
TRBV19	-	TRBJ2-7	ASSPDRRFYEQY
TRBV29-1	-	TRBJ1-5	SVGTGNQPQH
TRBV5-6	-	TRBJ1-2	ASSQQGAYGYT
TRBV29-1	-	TRBJ2-3	SVDELAGGPTDTQY
TRBV30	-	TRBJ1-4	AWTVGVNAEKLF
TRBV5-1	-	TRBJ2-3	ASRYRGRVDTQY
TRBV15	-	TRBJ1-5	ATSRVWGNQPQH
TRBV29-1	few	TRBJ1-1	SVWTGRATEAF
TRBV27	-	TRBJ2-7	ASSPGGRQY
TRBV5-1	-	TRBJ2-3	ASSLGAGDSTDTQY
TRBV5-1	-	TRBJ2-5	ASSVQGAWEQY
TRBV10-1	-	TRBJ2-3	ASMDNRLAGGIRVTDTQY
TRBV4-2	-	TRBJ2-4	ASSQEISRDIQY
TRBV10-3	many	TRBJ1-3	AISESSGNTIY
TRBV5-6	-	TRBJ2-2	ASSLVLGGRPNTGELF
TRBV29-1	-	TRBJ1-2	SVGQLYGYT
TRBV30	-	TRBJ1-4	AWSQNEKLF
TRBV27	-	TRBJ1-2	ASSLWQGDHYGYT
TRBV4-1	-	TRBJ2-1	ASSLPRGEQF
TRBV15	-	TRBJ2-7	ATRDAGDRYEQY
TRBV19	few	TRBJ2-2	ASSSGSITGELF
TRBV6-5	-	TRBJ2-5	ASSYRTGGDPETQY
TRBV2	-	TRBJ2-1	ASSERLVANEQF
TRBV29-1	few	TRBJ2-3	SVQGRLADTQY